Shown below are 25 T cell receptor beta chains from a single sample sequenced in a study of blood T cell repertoires in COVID-19. This table comes from immunoSEQ multiplex PCR, and its TCRdb copy is limited to in-frame clones, with some not included. The data contain some 220,000 clones, approximately 83% of them seen just once; the ten biggest clones take up around 1.3%. The sequenced material came from peripheral blood. These receptors were taken from a woman in her twenties or thirties with COVID-19, enrolled during active disease.

The chain uses TRBV14 and TRBJ2-1, with TRBD2 identical over 8 bases. With 6 bases clipped from V and 7 bases from J, the junction kept 14 bases outside the gene matches. The CDR3 is 16 residues long. The V gene's germline CDR1 is SGHDN and CDR2 FVKESK. The CDR3 DNA follows: TGTGCCAGCAGTCCTCTCAGCGGGAGAGTAAATAATGAGCAGTTCTTC. Amino acid sequence: CASSPLSGRVNNEQFF.

The chain recombines TRBV2 with TRBJ1-2; 8 bases are shared with TRBD1. Germline V gene data show CDR1 as SNHLY and CDR2 as FYNNEI. The junction had 10 bases not matched to a gene; V was cut back by 5 bases and J by 8 bases. This CDR3 is built from 14 residues. The CDR3: CASSPRATGDGYTF. Written as DNA, the CDR3 is TGTGCCAGCAGTCCGCGGGCGACAGGGGACGGCTACACCTTC.

This clone was seen a handful of times. The genes are TRBV2 and TRBJ2-7; perhaps TRBD1 as D (7 bases). This CDR3 spans 14 amino acids. Trimming shortened V by 6 bases and J by 1 base, and 13 bases separated the two germline ends. Germline V gene sequence: CDR1 SNHLY, CDR2 FYNNEI. The CDR3 region has the DNA TGTGCCAGCAGGGGGGGCAGGGGGTCCTACGAGCAGTACTTC. Its protein is CASRGGRGSYEQYF.

V gene TRBV19 combines with J gene TRBJ2-2; TRBD1 matches at 8 bases. V lost 4 bases and J lost 4; bases outside the gene matches: 8. The CDR3 spans 16 residues. Germline CDR1 is LNHDA and CDR2 is SQIVND (reference sequence). CDR3 in amino acids: CASSRKTGALTGELFF. In DNA form, the CDR3 reads TGTGCCAGTAGTAGAAAGACAGGGGCGCTCACCGGGGAGCTGTTTTTT. Looking up the rest from reference TRBV19 and TRBJ2-2 gives the full variable domain: DGGITQSPKYLFRKEGQNVTLSCEQNLNHDAMYWYRQDPGQGLRLIYYSQIVNDFQKGDIAEGYSVSREKKESFPLTVTSAQKNPTAFYLCASSRKTGALTGELFFGEGSRLTVL.

This rearrangement joins TRBV3-1 (or the pseudogene TRBV3-2) to TRBJ2-1, with TRBD2 identical over 14 bases. The CDR3 extends over 18 amino acids. The V and J ends lost 1 base and 1 base, in that order; junction bases with no gene match: 3. CDR1 and CDR2 from the germline V gene are LGHDT and YNNKEL (reference sequence). The DNA for the CDR3 is TGTGCCAGCAGCCAAGTGGGACTAGCGGGAGTATCCTACAATGAGCAGTTCTTC. It specifies CASSQVGLAGVSYNEQFF.

The chain links TRBV11-3 to TRBJ1-1; D call uncertain. V lost 5 bases and J 5 bases, leaving 15 bases between the germline ends. The CDR3 has 14 amino acids. CDR1 is SGHNT, CDR2 YENEEA, per germline. DNA for the CDR3: TGTGCCAGCAGCCGAAGCGGGGTAGGGACTGAAGCTTTCTTT. Translated, it gives CASSRSGVGTEAFF.

The CDR3 spells CASSSLAGGRNNEQFF. CDR3 nucleotides: TGTGCCAGCAGCTCCCTAGCGGGAGGCAGAAACAATGAGCAGTTCTTC. This chain uses TRBV11-2 with TRBJ2-1, with TRBD2 identical over 11 bases. CDR1 is SGHAT and CDR2 is FQNNGV in the germline V gene. V lost 4 bases to trimming and J lost 5 bases; unmatched junction nucleotides: 7. This CDR3 comprises 16 residues.

The rearrangement links TRBV7-3 to TRBJ1-2; D unresolved. Per the germline V gene, CDR1 is SGHTA and CDR2 is FQGTGA. The V end was cut by 2 bases, the J end by 2 bases, with 6 bases between. This CDR3 is 13 amino acids long. The CDR3 DNA reads TGTGCCAGCAGCTTATATTCCAACTATGGCTACACCTTC. Translation: CASSLYSNYGYTF.

The rearrangement links TRBV18 to TRBJ1-1, with D maybe TRBD1 (5 bases). V was shortened by 1 base and J by 6 bases, with 18 bases between the two germline ends. The CDR3 extends over 16 amino acids. The germline gives CDR1 KGHSH, CDR2 LQKENI. The CDR3 DNA reads TGTGCCAGCTCACCACGGCAGGCGGGGACGAGAGCTGAAGCTTTCTTT. It is translated as CASSPRQAGTRAEAFF.

This clone was seen only a few times. V and J are TRBV7-2 and TRBJ2-7; weak D call: TRBD2 (5 bases). Germline loops: CDR1 SGHTA, CDR2 FQGNSA. V lost 5 bases, J lost 0 bases, and 14 bases lay in between. The CDR3 spans 15 residues. Written as DNA, the CDR3 is TGTGCCAGCAGCCGTCTAAGACTATCCTCCTACGAGCAGTACTTC. This gives the protein CASSRLRLSSYEQYF.

This clone was found once. The chain links TRBV5-4 to TRBJ1-1; D is unclear. CDR3 length equals 11 residues. The germline V and J ends were trimmed by 1 base and 5 bases, with 3 bases remaining between them. CDR1 and CDR2 (germline): SGHNT, YYREEE (reference sequence). CDR3 nucleotides: TGTGCCAGCAGCTTGCGGACTGAAGCTTTCTTT. Its protein product is CASSLRTEAFF. The full variable domain, completed using reference TRBV5-4 and TRBJ1-1, is ETGVTQSPTHLIKTRGQQVTLRCSSQSGHNTVSWYQQALGQGPQFIFQYYREEENGRGNFPPRFSGLQFPNYSSELNVNALELDDSALYLCASSLRTEAFFGQGTRLTVV.

V and J are TRBV5-4 and TRBJ1-1, with 8 bases fitting TRBD1. Germline V CDR1 and CDR2: SGHNT, YYREEE (reference sequence). The CDR3 has 15 residues. V dropped 1 base and J dropped 3; count of bases not matched to a gene: 5. CDR3 protein: CASSLPPTGDTEAFF. Here the CDR3 DNA reads TGTGCCAGCAGCTTGCCTCCGACAGGGGACACTGAAGCTTTCTTT.

The chain recombines TRBV7-3 with TRBJ1-1; D is possibly TRBD1 (6 bases). Germline CDR1 reads SGHTA; CDR2 reads FQGTGA. V dropped 0 bases and J dropped 5 bases, with 10 bases sitting between them. The CDR3 extends over 14 amino acids. DNA for the CDR3: TGTGCCAGCAGCTTAACGTCAGGGGAGACTGAAGCTTTCTTT. Amino acid sequence: CASSLTSGETEAFF.

The J gene is TRBJ1-1, the V gene TRBV2; D may be TRBD1 (5 bases). CDR1 SNHLY and CDR2 FYNNEI come from the germline V gene. Trimming removed 4 bases at V and 1 base at J, with 10 bases between. This CDR3 has 14 residues. As DNA, the CDR3 is TGTGCCAGCAGTGTTGGGGGGACGAACACTGAAGCTTTCTTT. Encoded protein: CASSVGGTNTEAFF.

J is TRBJ2-7 and V is TRBV7-3; D is perhaps TRBD1 (6 bases). The V end was cut by 5 bases, the J end by 2 bases, with 13 bases between. The CDR3 is made up of 14 amino acids. In germline, CDR1 is SGHTA, CDR2 FQGTGA. The CDR3 reads CASSPQPGAYEQYF. The CDR3 nucleotides are TGTGCCAGCAGCCCCCAGCCAGGGGCCTACGAGCAGTACTTC.

This clone was seen a single time. The V and J genes are TRBV6-6 and TRBJ2-2, with a weak D call TRBD1 (6 bases). The germline V and J ends were trimmed by 5 bases and 1 base, with 8 bases remaining between them. Per germline, CDR1 MNHNY and CDR2 SVGAGI (reference sequence). The CDR3 has 14 amino acids. DNA of the CDR3: TGTGCCAGCAGTATGGACAGGAACACCGGGGAGCTGTTTTTT. Translating gives CASSMDRNTGELFF.

The chain links TRBV6-5 to TRBJ2-2; 10 nucleotides align to TRBD2. With 2 bases clipped from V and 6 bases from J, the junction kept 6 bases outside the gene matches. The CDR3 has 16 residues. Germline CDR1 is MNHEY and CDR2 is SVGAGI. The CDR3, as DNA: TGTGCCAGCAGTTACAGCGGGAGGGCCGGGGCCGGGGAGCTGTTTTTT. Protein product: CASSYSGRAGAGELFF.

V and J are TRBV7-9 and TRBJ2-7; 8 bases fit TRBD1. CDR1 SEHNR and CDR2 FQNEAQ come from the germline V gene (reference sequence). V gave up 4 bases and J gave up 3 bases; unmatched junction bases: 5. The CDR3 covers 14 residues. CDR3 loop: CASSSLGQDYEQYF. CDR3 nucleotide sequence: TGTGCCAGCAGCTCGCTGGGACAGGACTACGAGCAGTACTTC. The full variable domain, its missing parts supplied by reference TRBV7-9 and TRBJ2-7, is DTGVSQNPRHKITKRGQNVTFRCDPISEHNRLYWYRQTLGQGPEFLTYFQNEAQLEKSRLLSDRFSAERPKGSFSTLEIQRTEQGDSAMYLCASSSLGQDYEQYFGPGTRLTVT.

This chain connects TRBV9 to TRBJ1-1; 7 bases fit TRBD1. CDR1 and CDR2 (germline): SGDLS, YYNGEE. This CDR3 comprises 13 residues. V dropped 3 bases and J dropped 8; count of bases not matched to a gene: 7. The CDR3 coding sequence is TGTGCCAGCAGCGAGCATCCACAGGGGGAAGCTTTCTTT. It translates to CASSEHPQGEAFF.

This clone was seen just once. This sequence joins TRBV5-4 and TRBJ2-1; 8 bases match TRBD2. There are 15 residues in the CDR3. Looked up from germline, CDR1 is SGHNT and CDR2 is YYREEE (reference sequence). V shed 3 bases and J 5 bases; nucleotides not matched to a gene: 7. The CDR3 loop reads CASSSDGRANNEQFF. Here the CDR3 DNA reads TGTGCCAGCAGCTCCGACGGGAGGGCCAACAATGAGCAGTTCTTC.

This clone was seen only a few times. The chain recombines TRBV7-6 with TRBJ1-6; the D gene is possibly TRBD1 (6 bases). V dropped 5 bases and J dropped 6 bases, with 17 bases sitting between them. Germline V CDR1 and CDR2: SGHVS, FNYEAQ. The CDR3 runs 16 residues. Here the CDR3 DNA reads TGTGCCAGCAGCCAACTACGAGGACAGAGTAATTCACCCCTCCACTTT. It specifies CASSQLRGQSNSPLHF.

The chain joins TRBV19 to TRBJ2-7; 11 bases match TRBD1. CDR1 and CDR2 from the germline V gene are LNHDA and SQIVND (reference sequence). The CDR3 loop spans 13 amino acids. V lost 8 bases, J lost 7 bases, and 7 bases stayed unmatched. The CDR3 loop reads CASSGQGAGEQYF. As DNA, the CDR3 is TGTGCCAGTTCCGGACAGGGGGCGGGGGAGCAGTACTTC.

The chain joins TRBV5-1 to TRBJ1-1; TRBD1 matches 9 bases. The germline CDR1 and CDR2 sequences are SGHRS and YFSETQ. The CDR3 sequence is 16 residues long. The V segment lost 3 bases and the J segment 1 base; nucleotides outside the gene matches: 7. CDR3 nucleotides: TGCGCCAGCAGCTCGGGACAGGGCTTGGCGAACACTGAAGCTTTCTTT. It codes for CASSSGQGLANTEAFF.

This clone was seen more than once but under ten times. The chain joins TRBV9 to TRBJ1-6; D is ambiguous. Germline values: CDR1 SGDLS, CDR2 YYNGEE. V lost 3 bases to trimming and J lost 8 bases, with 12 bases between them. The CDR3 length is 14 residues. The CDR3 DNA follows: TGTGCCAGCAGCGCCCCTGTTCGAGATTCACCCCTCCACTTT. It codes for CASSAPVRDSPLHF.

V and J are TRBV18 and TRBJ2-1; TRBD1 might be the D (5 bases). Germline values: CDR1 KGHSH, CDR2 LQKENI. The CDR3 covers 13 residues. V was clipped by 2 bases and J by 7 bases, with 9 bases between them. CDR3 in amino acids: CASSPVAGNEQFF. As DNA, the CDR3 is TGTGCCAGCTCACCAGTTGCAGGGAATGAGCAGTTCTTC.